Listed here are 24 T cell receptor beta chains from one sample, sequenced in a study of OX40 agonist ivuxolimab in advanced cancers. Using immunoSEQ multiplex PCR, the repertoire was profiled, and TCRdb retains in-frame clones only, with some absent. The sample includes 65,000 to 100,000 clones, less than 95% seen only once; the top ten take roughly 9.8%. The source was CD4+ or CD8+ T cells sorted from blood, collected in a trial of the OX40 agonist ivuxolimab. The receptors come from an adult with an advanced solid tumor such as melanoma, head and neck, liver or kidney cancer.

This chain joins TRBV9 and TRBJ1-1; possibly TRBD1 for D (5 bases). CDR3 length equals 13 residues. CDR1 is SGDLS, CDR2 YYNGEE, per germline. V was pared by 3 bases and J by 9 bases, with 15 bases between. CDR3: CASSDSQGGKAFF. The CDR3 nucleotides are TGTGCCAGCAGCGACAGTCAGGGAGGGAAAGCTTTCTTT.

The chain joins TRBV7-9 to TRBJ2-1, with D possibly being TRBD1 or TRBD2 (5 bases each). CDR3 length: 16 amino acids. V was shortened by 5 bases and J by 4 bases, with 18 bases between the two germline ends. The V gene's germline CDR1 is SEHNR and CDR2 FQNEAQ (reference sequence). As DNA, the CDR3 is TGTGCCAGCAGCAAACCCTCGGGACCAAGATACAATGAGCAGTTCTTC. Protein sequence: CASSKPSGPRYNEQFF.

This clone has only one observation. CDR3 region: CASSLQGAGNTIYF. The CDR3 DNA is TGTGCCAGTAGTCTCCAGGGTGCTGGAAACACCATATATTTT. The chain links TRBV19 to TRBJ1-3; the D gene is possibly TRBD1 (5 bases). Germline V gene data show CDR1 as LNHDA and CDR2 as SQIVND (reference sequence). Trimming pared 5 bases from V and 2 bases from J, leaving 10 bases between. The CDR3 covers 14 residues.

Only one count was recorded for this clone. V usage is TRBV7-9 and J usage is TRBJ1-4; 8 bases are shared with TRBD1. Germline V gene lookup returns CDR1 SEHNR and CDR2 FQNEAQ (reference sequence). The CDR3 is made up of 16 amino acids. Losses at the gene ends were 2 bases for V and 6 bases for J; bases not matched to a gene: 8. DNA of the CDR3: TGTGCCAGCAGCTTAAACACCGACAGGGGTGATGAAAAACTGTTTTTT. Translating it yields CASSLNTDRGDEKLFF.

The chain recombines TRBV25-1 with TRBJ2-3; 8 bases fit TRBD2. The length of the CDR3 is 15 residues. Looked up from germline, CDR1 is MGHDK and CDR2 is SYGVNS. Losses at the gene ends were 4 bases for V and 6 bases for J; bases not matched to a gene: 9. DNA of the CDR3: TGTGCCAGCAGTGCTACACCCGGGACTAGTGATACGCAGTATTTT. Its translation is CASSATPGTSDTQYF.

This chain links TRBV7-6 with TRBJ1-1; 7 positions agree with TRBD1. This CDR3 has 16 amino acids. Trimming removed 1 base from V and 7 bases from J; junction bases left unmatched: 12. Germline CDR1 and CDR2: SGHVS and FNYEAQ. The CDR3 loop is CASSLVRESPGGEAFF. The DNA for the CDR3 is TGTGCCAGCAGCTTAGTTCGAGAGAGTCCAGGGGGTGAAGCTTTCTTT.

A remark on this clone: Other DNA sequences in the sample encode the same CDR3. The J gene is TRBJ2-7, the V gene TRBV15; D is uncertain. The CDR3 spans 12 residues. Trimming left V 3 bases short and J 2 bases short, with 5 bases between. CDR1 is LNHNV, CDR2 YYDKDF, per germline (reference sequence). CDR3 sequence reads: CATSSPPYEQYF. In DNA form, the CDR3 reads TGTGCCACCAGCAGTCCACCCTACGAGCAGTACTTC.

This clone was counted once. This chain joins TRBV15 and TRBJ2-7; no clear D gene. The V gene's germline CDR1 is LNHNV and CDR2 YYDKDF (reference sequence). The CDR3 spans 14 residues. V lost 1 base and J 1 base, leaving 8 bases between the germline ends. CDR3 sequence reads: CATSRVPGSYEQYF. The CDR3 coding sequence is TGTGCCACCAGCAGAGTGCCAGGTTCCTACGAGCAGTACTTC.

The V gene is TRBV27, the J gene TRBJ2-3; TRBD2 matches at 11 bases. The germline V gene has CDR1 MNHEY and CDR2 SMNVEV (reference sequence). The CDR3 contains 17 residues. V dropped 5 bases and J dropped 2; count of bases not matched to a gene: 9. CDR3: CASSPLLAGGTTDTQYF. The CDR3 coding sequence is TGTGCCAGCAGTCCTTTGTTAGCGGGAGGGACCACAGATACGCAGTATTTT.

This chain connects TRBV2 to TRBJ2-7; 13 nucleotides agree with TRBD2. The V and J ends lost 8 bases and 0 bases, in that order; junction bases with no gene match: 13. The CDR3 has 18 amino acids. CDR1 and CDR2 from the germline V gene are SNHLY and FYNNEI. CDR3 protein: CASWGRGTSGDHSYEQYF. The CDR3 DNA sequence: TGTGCCAGCTGGGGGCGGGGGACTAGCGGGGACCACTCCTACGAGCAGTACTTC.

The chain has TRBV6-7 and TRBJ1-2; possible D gene TRBD1, 5 bases. Being an ORF, TRBV6-7 has a function that is uncertain. The CDR3 sequence is 13 residues long. V was pared by 7 bases and J by 5 bases, with 14 bases between. The CDR3 protein is CASTWDAQYGYTF. CDR3 nucleotide sequence: TGTGCCAGCACCTGGGACGCGCAGTATGGCTACACCTTC.

The V and J genes are TRBV19 and TRBJ2-3; D may correspond to TRBD1 or TRBD2 (5 bases each). The CDR3 is 15 residues long. Trimming cost V 2 bases and J 2 bases, with 11 bases left between them. Germline V gene lookup returns CDR1 LNHDA and CDR2 SQIVND (reference sequence). The DNA of the CDR3 is TGTGCCAGTAGTATATCCGGGGCAGTCACAGATACGCAGTATTTT. As protein: CASSISGAVTDTQYF.

V usage is TRBV5-6 and J usage is TRBJ2-1; TRBD2 matches at 7 bases. This CDR3 has 15 residues. Germline CDR1 SGHDT, CDR2 YYEEEE. V shed 1 base, J shed 6 bases, and the junction held 7 bases outside the gene matches. CDR3 in amino acids: CASSLWEGLSNEQFF. The CDR3 nucleotides read TGTGCCAGCAGCTTGTGGGAGGGCTTGTCCAATGAGCAGTTCTTC.

Written as DNA, the CDR3 is TGTGCCAGTAGTATAGTGGCTAGCGTGATCCTTAGGGCCCCTTACGAGCAGTACTTC. This sequence encodes CASSIVASVILRAPYEQYF. V usage is TRBV19 and J usage is TRBJ2-7; tentative D call: TRBD2 (6 bases). The CDR3 loop spans 19 amino acids. V was shortened by 1 base and J by 4 bases, with 26 bases between the two germline ends. Germline V gives CDR1 LNHDA, CDR2 SQIVND (reference sequence).

The chain joins TRBV28 to TRBJ1-1, with D tentatively TRBD1 (5 bases). In germline, CDR1 is MDHEN, CDR2 SYDVKM. The CDR3 consists of 12 residues. Trimming shortened V by 0 bases and J by 8 bases, and 7 bases separated the two germline ends. The CDR3 nucleotides are TGTGCCAGCAGTTTATGGGGACCAGAAGCTTTCTTT. It specifies CASSLWGPEAFF.

CDR3 in DNA: TGTGCCAGCAGCTTGGGGGAGCGGGGCTACACCTTC. Translated: CASSLGERGYTF. The chain carries TRBV7-9 and TRBJ1-2; perhaps TRBD1 as D (5 bases). CDR3 length: 12 amino acids. Germline CDR1 reads SEHNR; CDR2 reads FQNEAQ (reference sequence). Trimming took 3 bases from V and 8 from J, leaving 10 bases between them. The whole variable domain, remainder taken from reference TRBV7-9 and TRBJ1-2, is DTGVSQNPRHKITKRGQNVTFRCDPISEHNRLYWYRQTLGQGPEFLTYFQNEAQLEKSRLLSDRFSAERPKGSFSTLEIQRTEQGDSAMYLCASSLGERGYTFGSGTRLTVV.

V gene TRBV11-2 combines with J gene TRBJ1-2; 10 bases align to TRBD1. The CDR3 has 13 amino acids. With 5 bases clipped from V and 8 bases from J, the junction kept 5 bases outside the gene matches. Per germline, CDR1 SGHAT and CDR2 FQNNGV. The CDR3 here is CASSQTGGEGYTF. Here the CDR3 DNA reads TGTGCCAGCAGCCAGACAGGGGGCGAGGGCTACACCTTC.

The chain has TRBV4-3 and TRBJ1-4, with D unresolved. The CDR3 length is 16 residues. The V end lost 0 bases, the J end lost 0 bases, and 8 bases lay between the germline ends. Germline V gives CDR1 LGHNA, CDR2 YSLEER. The CDR3 protein is CASSQDPTSTNEKLFF. In DNA form, the CDR3 reads TGCGCCAGCAGCCAAGATCCGACATCAACTAATGAAAAACTGTTTTTT.

The chain uses TRBV5-4 and TRBJ2-1, with D maybe TRBD1 (5 bases). The CDR3 spans 15 residues. Per germline, CDR1 SGHNT and CDR2 YYREEE (reference sequence). V gave up 7 bases and J gave up 2 bases, with 16 bases separating them. CDR3 residues: CASRSVPGTYNEQFF. CDR3 sequence (DNA): TGTGCCAGCCGGTCTGTCCCAGGGACCTACAATGAGCAGTTCTTC. The complete variable domain, with remaining parts taken from reference TRBV5-4 and TRBJ2-1, reads ETGVTQSPTHLIKTRGQQVTLRCSSQSGHNTVSWYQQALGQGPQFIFQYYREEENGRGNFPPRFSGLQFPNYSSELNVNALELDDSALYLCASRSVPGTYNEQFFGPGTRLTVL.

The chain combines TRBV10-2 with TRBJ2-7, with a weak D call TRBD2 (5 bases). Germline CDR1 WSHSY, CDR2 SAAADI. V lost 6 bases, J lost 3 bases, and 9 bases lay in between. This CDR3 has 12 residues. CDR3 nucleotide sequence: TGCGCCAGCAGGGGAGTAAACTACGAGCAGTACTTC. Translation: CASRGVNYEQYF.

Only one count was recorded for this clone. V gene TRBV7-2 combines with J gene TRBJ1-5; TRBD1 might be the D (5 bases). CDR3 size: 15 residues. Germline values: CDR1 SGHTA, CDR2 FQGNSA. Trimming took 1 base from V and 4 from J, leaving 11 bases between them. The CDR3 DNA reads as TGTGCCAGCAGCTTAGAGGGACTTCTGAATCAGCCCCAGCATTTT. Its translation is CASSLEGLLNQPQHF.

The chain links TRBV27 to TRBJ2-7; no reliable D call. This CDR3 region has 13 residues. The V end lost 2 bases, the J end lost 2 bases, and 7 bases lay between the germline ends. Germline V gene data show CDR1 as MNHEY and CDR2 as SMNVEV (reference sequence). CDR3 sequence reads: CASSLGFAYEQYF. In DNA, the CDR3 is TGTGCCAGCAGTTTAGGTTTTGCCTACGAGCAGTACTTC.

The chain employs TRBV19 and TRBJ2-7; 12 positions agree with TRBD2. With 5 bases clipped from V and 7 bases from J, the junction kept 9 bases outside the gene matches. Germline V CDR1 and CDR2: LNHDA, SQIVND (reference sequence). The CDR3 is 15 residues long. The CDR3 here is CASSAKTSGSGEQYF. CDR3 DNA sequence: TGTGCCAGTAGTGCCAAGACTAGCGGGAGCGGTGAGCAGTACTTC. Using reference TRBV19 and TRBJ2-7 for the parts outside the CDR3, the full variable domain is DGGITQSPKYLFRKEGQNVTLSCEQNLNHDAMYWYRQDPGQGLRLIYYSQIVNDFQKGDIAEGYSVSREKKESFPLTVTSAQKNPTAFYLCASSAKTSGSGEQYFGPGTRLTVT.

V usage is TRBV19 and J usage is TRBJ2-5; 11 bases fit TRBD2. Trimming took 5 bases from V and 4 from J; bases not matched to a gene: 6. Germline-derived CDR1 and CDR2 are LNHDA and SQIVND (reference sequence). CDR3 length: 15 amino acids. CDR3 DNA sequence: TGTGCCAGTAGTGATCTACTAGCGGGAGTAGAGACCCAGTACTTC. It yields the protein CASSDLLAGVETQYF. The full variable domain, completed using reference TRBV19 and TRBJ2-5, is DGGITQSPKYLFRKEGQNVTLSCEQNLNHDAMYWYRQDPGQGLRLIYYSQIVNDFQKGDIAEGYSVSREKKESFPLTVTSAQKNPTAFYLCASSDLLAGVETQYFGPGTRLLVL.